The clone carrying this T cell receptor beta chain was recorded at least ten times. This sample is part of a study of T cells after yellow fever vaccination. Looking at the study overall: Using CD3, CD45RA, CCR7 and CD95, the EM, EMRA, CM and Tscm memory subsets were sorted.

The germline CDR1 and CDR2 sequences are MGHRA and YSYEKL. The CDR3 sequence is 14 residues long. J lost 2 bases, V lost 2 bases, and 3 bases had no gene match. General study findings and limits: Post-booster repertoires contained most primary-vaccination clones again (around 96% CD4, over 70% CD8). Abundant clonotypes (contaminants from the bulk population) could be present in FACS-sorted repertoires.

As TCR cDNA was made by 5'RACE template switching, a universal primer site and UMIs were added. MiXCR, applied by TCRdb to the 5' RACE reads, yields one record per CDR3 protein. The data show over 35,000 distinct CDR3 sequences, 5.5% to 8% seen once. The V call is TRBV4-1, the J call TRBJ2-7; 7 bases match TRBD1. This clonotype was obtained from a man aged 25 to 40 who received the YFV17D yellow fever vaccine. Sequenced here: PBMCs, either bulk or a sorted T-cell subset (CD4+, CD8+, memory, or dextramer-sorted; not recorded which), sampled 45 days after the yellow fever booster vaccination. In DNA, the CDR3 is TGCGCCAGCAGCCAACGGACAGGCACCTACGAGCAGTACTTC. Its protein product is CASSQRTGTYEQYF.